This entry lists 28 T cell receptor beta chains sequenced from one sample in a study of T-cell memory formation after mild COVID-19. TCRdb processed the 5' RACE reads anew with MiXCR; each CDR3 protein has one entry. In the table there are 300,000 to 400,000 distinct CDR3 sequences, around 27% of which are singletons. Sequenced material: PBMCs or a T cell subset sorted from them (not recorded which). Source of these receptors: an adult woman who had mild COVID-19 (a few samples of this study predate the infection). Cell type and time point are not known.

This clonotype was detected only a few times. The chain is built from TRBV5-6 and TRBJ2-3, with 11 bases that match TRBD2. In germline, CDR1 is SGHDT, CDR2 YYEEEE. Trimming at V came to 4 bases and at J to 6 bases, leaving 7 bases not matched to a gene. The CDR3 is 15 residues long. The CDR3 nucleotides are TGTGCCAGCAGCCAGGGAGTAGCGGGGGGGGATACGCAGTATTTT. Translating gives CASSQGVAGGDTQYF.

This clonotype was seen a handful of times. The chain couples TRBV24-1 to TRBJ2-3, with D perhaps assigned TRBD1 or TRBD2 (6 bases each). V shed 10 bases and J shed 0 bases, with 7 bases lying between them. CDR1 and CDR2 (germline): KGHDR, SFDVKD. The CDR3 runs to 12 residues. CDR3 sequence (DNA): TGTGCCACAGGGGGGAGCACAGATACGCAGTATTTT. This codes for CATGGSTDTQYF.

The V gene is TRBV28, the J gene TRBJ2-7; D call uncertain. The CDR3 loop spans 23 amino acids. Germline V gene sequence: CDR1 MDHEN, CDR2 SYDVKM. Between the trimmed V and J ends, which lost 3 bases and 2 bases, there was a span of 38 bases. CDR3 coding DNA: TGTGCCAGCAGTTTCGAAGTTGTCCAGCAGTTCCCGAGAAGAAACCAAGCCGCCTACGAGCAGTACTTC. Translated: CASSFEVVQQFPRRNQAAYEQYF.

This chain connects TRBV5-1 to TRBJ2-7, with TRBD1 as a possible D gene (6 bases). The CDR3 covers 14 residues. Trimming removed 0 bases from V and 3 bases from J, with 10 bases in between. Germline V gene lookup returns CDR1 SGHRS and CDR2 YFSETQ. CDR3 nucleotide sequence: TGCGCCAGCAGCTTGGAGGCAGGGGTCTACGAGCAGTACTTC. It codes for CASSLEAGVYEQYF.

V usage is TRBV15 and J usage is TRBJ1-1, with D perhaps matching TRBD1 (6 bases). V gave up 4 bases and J gave up 6 bases, with 18 bases separating them. From germline, CDR1 is LNHNV and CDR2 YYDKDF (reference sequence). The CDR3 spans 15 residues. CDR3 nucleotides: TGTGCCACCAGCACTGCTAGGGGGAATTGGGCTGAAGCTTTCTTT. It is translated as CATSTARGNWAEAFF.

The rearrangement links TRBV10-3 to TRBJ2-2; 11 nucleotides agree with TRBD2. The V segment lost 10 bases and the J segment 3 bases; nucleotides outside the gene matches: 4. Germline assignment: CDR1 ENHRY and CDR2 SYGVKD. The CDR3 covers 14 residues. The CDR3 loop is CATRGLADTGELFF. CDR3 nucleotide sequence: TGTGCCACCAGGGGACTAGCGGACACCGGGGAGCTGTTTTTT.

This sequence joins TRBV7-9 and TRBJ2-3, with 7 bases that match TRBD2. The V segment lost 5 bases and the J segment 6 bases; nucleotides outside the gene matches: 11. From germline, CDR1 is SEHNR and CDR2 FQNEAQ (reference sequence). CDR3 length: 15 residues. CDR3 in amino acids: CASSEGLADSDTQYF. The CDR3 DNA sequence: TGTGCCAGCAGCGAGGGCCTAGCGGATTCCGATACGCAGTATTTT.

This chain connects TRBV7-8 to TRBJ2-5, with unresolved D. Per germline, CDR1 SGHVS and CDR2 FQNEAQ. The CDR3 consists of 15 residues. V lost 5 bases and J lost 4, with 17 bases in between. CDR3 region: CASSPGPASGETQYF. The CDR3 DNA reads TGTGCCAGCAGCCCCGGGCCTGCCTCGGGAGAGACCCAGTACTTC.

This chain connects TRBV10-3 to TRBJ1-5, with D hard to call. From germline, CDR1 is ENHRY and CDR2 SYGVKD. V was cut by 6 bases and J by 4 bases, with 7 bases left in between. This CDR3 spans 12 amino acids. CDR3 region: CAIRAENQPQHF. The CDR3 DNA reads TGTGCCATCAGGGCAGAAAATCAGCCCCAGCATTTT.

This clonotype was counted a few times. The genes are TRBV6-1 and TRBJ2-5, with no clear D. This CDR3 spans 14 amino acids. The germline V and J ends were trimmed by 2 bases and 2 bases, with 9 bases remaining between them. CDR1 and CDR2 (germline): MNHNS, SASEGT. The CDR3 DNA follows: TGTGCCAGCAGTGAACAATGGTCGCAAGAGACCCAGTACTTC. Amino acids: CASSEQWSQETQYF.

The J gene is TRBJ2-3, the V gene TRBV12-3 or TRBV12-4, with 8 bases aligning to TRBD2. CDR3 size: 14 residues. Germline trimming cut 6 bases from V and 3 bases from J; bases unmatched to any gene: 5. The CDR3 DNA is TGTGCCAGCAGACGGACTAGCCTGACAGATACGCAGTATTTT. As protein: CASRRTSLTDTQYF.

The chain couples TRBV5-1 to TRBJ1-2; D not certain. The germline gives CDR1 SGHRS, CDR2 YFSETQ. The CDR3 contains 14 residues. Trimming removed 5 bases from V and 0 bases from J, with 11 bases in between. The CDR3 DNA sequence: TGCGCCAGCAGGATGGATTTAGCTAACTATGGCTACACCTTC. Its translation is CASRMDLANYGYTF.

This chain uses TRBV11-3 with TRBJ2-1, with TRBD2 matching 11 bases. This CDR3 comprises 15 residues. Germline trimming cut 4 bases from V and 8 bases from J; bases unmatched to any gene: 7. Looked up from germline, CDR1 is SGHNT and CDR2 is YENEEA. This chain's CDR3 is CASSYLAGGWHEQFF. The CDR3 bases are TGTGCCAGCAGCTACCTAGCGGGGGGCTGGCATGAGCAGTTCTTC.

This clonotype was found a few times. The rearrangement links TRBV5-1 to TRBJ2-7; D is possibly TRBD1 (5 bases). The V gene's germline CDR1 is SGHRS and CDR2 YFSETQ. Trimming shortened V by 0 bases and J by 0 bases, and 10 bases separated the two germline ends. This CDR3 spans 15 amino acids. CDR3 nucleotide sequence: TGCGCCAGCAGCTTGGGGGCAGGGCCCTCCTACGAGCAGTACTTC. Residues: CASSLGAGPSYEQYF.

V usage is TRBV6-4 and J usage is TRBJ2-3; TRBD2 aligns across 8 bases. The CDR3 runs to 15 residues. Germline V gives CDR1 MRHNA, CDR2 SNTAGT. V trimming: 2 bases; J trimming: 1 base; junction bases outside the gene matches: 2. The CDR3 sequence is CASSDRRGGTDTQYF. DNA of the CDR3: TGTGCCAGCAGTGACCGGCGGGGGGGCACAGATACGCAGTATTTT.

This rearrangement joins TRBV6-5 to TRBJ2-1; a possible D gene is TRBD2 (6 bases). V was cut by 6 bases and J by 5 bases, with 14 bases left in between. This CDR3 is 14 amino acids long. Per the germline V gene, CDR1 is MNHEY and CDR2 is SVGAGI. CDR3: CASSLGLSNNEQFF. The CDR3 DNA sequence: TGTGCCAGCAGCCTCGGACTATCTAACAATGAGCAGTTCTTC.

This rearrangement joins TRBV5-1 to TRBJ2-7; 7 bases are shared with TRBD1. Germline trimming cut 2 bases from V and 7 bases from J; bases unmatched to any gene: 3. The CDR3 has 12 amino acids. The germline gives CDR1 SGHRS, CDR2 YFSETQ. The CDR3 loop reads CASSLQGKEQYF. The DNA of the CDR3 is TGCGCCAGCAGCTTACAGGGGAAGGAGCAGTACTTC.

This clonotype was picked up many times. The chain recombines TRBV7-9 with TRBJ2-5; 8 bases line up with TRBD2. The length of the CDR3 is 16 residues. In germline, CDR1 is SEHNR, CDR2 FQNEAQ (reference sequence). The trim removed 2 bases at V and 1 base at J, leaving 6 bases unmatched. The CDR3 coding sequence is TGTGCCAGCAGCTTAATCAGCGCGGGGGGCCAAGAGACCCAGTACTTC. Protein: CASSLISAGGQETQYF.

This clonotype was counted a few times. The J gene is TRBJ2-1, the V gene TRBV12-3 or TRBV12-4; no definite D call. The CDR3 spans 11 residues. V lost 8 bases, J lost 6 bases, and 8 bases lay in between. CDR3 in DNA: TGTGCCAGCGCCGCAGGCAATGAGCAGTTCTTC. Translation: CASAAGNEQFF.

The chain recombines TRBV21-1 with TRBJ2-1; the table's TRBD2 call for D was not verified on the DNA. TRBV21-1 is recorded as a pseudogene. CDR3 size: 15 residues. CDR3 sequence (DNA): TGTGCCAGCAGCAAAGCGGCCGGGAGGGCGAGGGAGCAGTTCTTC. Amino acids: CASSKAAGRAREQFF.

V usage is TRBV7-9 and J usage is TRBJ2-5; D is unresolved. Germline loops: CDR1 SEHNR, CDR2 FQNEAQ (reference sequence). The CDR3 extends over 14 amino acids. V shed 1 base and J shed 0 bases, with 6 bases lying between them. CDR3 sequence reads: CASSLEVDQETQYF. CDR3 in DNA: TGTGCCAGCAGCTTAGAGGTTGACCAAGAGACCCAGTACTTC.

There are a few counts of this clonotype. The V call is TRBV7-3, the J call TRBJ1-2, with TRBD1 matching 11 bases. V lost 5 bases, J lost 10 bases, and 9 bases stayed unmatched. This CDR3 contains 14 residues. In germline, CDR1 is SGHTA, CDR2 FQGTGA. The CDR3 sequence: CASSAGTGGGNYTF. For the CDR3, the DNA is TGTGCCAGCAGCGCCGGGACAGGGGGAGGGAACTACACCTTC. Combining the CDR3 with reference TRBV7-3 and TRBJ1-2 gives the whole variable domain GAGVSQTPSNKVTEKGKYVELRCDPISGHTALYWYRQSLGQGPEFLIYFQGTGAADDSGLPNDRFFAVRPEGSVSTLKIQRTERGDSAVYLCASSAGTGGGNYTFGSGTRLTVV.

V gene TRBV9 combines with J gene TRBJ1-2; 7 bases are a match to TRBD1. The trim removed 4 bases at V and 4 bases at J, leaving 7 bases unmatched. This CDR3 is 14 amino acids long. The germline V gene encodes CDR1 SGDLS and CDR2 YYNGEE. The CDR3 reads CASSPRGGSYGYTF. Written as DNA, the CDR3 is TGTGCCAGCAGCCCCAGGGGGGGGTCCTATGGCTACACCTTC.

CDR3 sequence reads: CARSPSGSGRPSSYNEQFF. Here the CDR3 DNA reads TGTGCCAGAAGCCCCTCGGGTAGCGGGAGGCCTAGCTCCTACAATGAGCAGTTCTTC. The chain carries TRBV5-3 and TRBJ2-1; 10 bases fit TRBD2. TRBV5-3 carries the ORF label, with uncertain function. V was clipped by 4 bases and J by 0 bases; unmatched bases: 13. This CDR3 contains 19 residues.

The DNA of the CDR3 is TGTGCCAGCAGTGGAGGGGAGCTCCTCTCCTACGAGCAGTACTTC. Encoded protein: CASSGGELLSYEQYF. The chain joins TRBV28 to TRBJ2-7; a weak D match, TRBD2 (6 bases). Trimming stripped 5 bases from V and 0 bases from J, with 14 bases between. Germline CDR1 MDHEN, CDR2 SYDVKM. This CDR3 has 15 amino acids.

This clonotype was counted only a few times. The chain carries TRBV27 and TRBJ1-2, with D unclear. V was pared by 6 bases and J by 5 bases, with 13 bases between. CDR1 and CDR2 from the germline V gene are MNHEY and SMNVEV (reference sequence). The CDR3 sequence is 13 residues long. The CDR3 DNA sequence: TGTGCCAGCAGCACCGATTCTCGATATGGCTACACCTTC. Protein sequence: CASSTDSRYGYTF.

This chain uses TRBV12-3 or TRBV12-4 with TRBJ2-7, with TRBD2 identical over 13 bases. The CDR3 covers 20 residues. Losses at the gene ends were 6 bases for V and 1 base for J; bases not matched to a gene: 18. CDR3 bases: TGTGCCAGCAGAATCCGCCCTACTAGCGGGAGGGACCGACTTTCCTACGAGCAGTACTTC. Protein sequence: CASRIRPTSGRDRLSYEQYF.

The V and J genes are TRBV6-4 and TRBJ1-6, with TRBD1 matching over 7 bases. V trimming: 10 bases; J trimming: 7 bases; junction bases outside the gene matches: 7. Germline-derived CDR1 and CDR2 are MRHNA and SNTAGT. The CDR3 spans 13 residues. Written as DNA, the CDR3 is TGTGCCACCTCCGGGACAGAGAATTCACCCCTCCACTTT. Residues: CATSGTENSPLHF.